Reported below is one T cell receptor (beta chain). It has no known antigen specificity. A clone one base away is much larger, so this may be a read error. The CDR3 end shows no conserved phenylalanine or tryptophan, and so a read error is likely. These data belong to a study of glioma-infiltrating T cells (dated by TCRdb to the mid-2010s). General notes on the study: The study sequenced TCR alpha- and beta-chain repertoires from glioma tissue, from non-neoplastic brain tissue and from matched peripheral blood mononuclear cells. To measure divergence between tissue and blood T-cell populations, each tissue-infiltrating repertoire was compared with the peripheral blood repertoire of the same patient. Three low-grade glioma patients, several primary glioblastoma patients, and three non-glioma patients who contributed non-neoplastic brain tissue made up the paired cohort. General conclusions and limits of the study: VJ-independent divergence between tissue and blood was lower than expected in non-neoplastic patients but higher than expected in all gliomas, particularly low-grade gliomas. Only a very small number of CDR3 sequences turned up in both tissue and blood, a result put down to high CDR3 diversity combined with limited sampling. Group comparisons were based on small numbers of patients: three non-neoplastic, three low-grade glioma and eight or nine glioblastoma patients.

TCR alpha and beta CDR3 regions were amplified with the iRepertoire nested amplicon-rescue multiplex PCR (arm-PCR) platform from RNA. One-step reverse transcription and amplification used about 85-450 ng of tissue mRNA or PBMC total RNA as input. Following bead purification, Illumina adapters were added by a secondary multiplex PCR, and libraries between 200 and 400 bp were gel-purified. Libraries carried internal 6-nucleotide barcodes used for demultiplexing. Libraries were sequenced on an Illumina MiSeq with 2x220 or 2x250 nucleotide paired-end reads. In the paper's pipeline: Paired reads were merged using FLASH 1.2.11 and were aligned to the GRCh37 human genome using BWA-MEM, after which TRA and TRB reads were extracted. V and J assignment used an IMGT-derived reference of cassette sequences and CDR3 motifs that included pseudogenes. Reads were translated in three frames, and productive CDR3s were defined by a C…FGXG motif without stop codons. Unique combinations of V-J cassette pair and CDR3 amino acid sequence were defined as clonotypes. Filtering of reads was based on Hamming distance, with the threshold set by the sequence error rate of each sample in mapped regions. The public reads were quality trimmed at Q25 with fastp and then assembled into clones with MiXCR by TCRdb, keeping productive beta chains. Here each entry gathers all rows of one CDR3 protein and keeps the most common genes and DNA. TCRdb, rather than the study authors, made the V and J calls. Counted in this sample were about 110,000 distinct CDR3 sequences; around 25% of them appeared once. The top ten clones comprise under 45% of the sample.

Trimming costs V 0 bases and J 2 bases, and their ends lie 11 bases apart. The CDR1 and CDR2 encoded by the germline V gene are MGHRA and YSYEKL. The CDR3 adds up to 15 amino acids, both ends counted. Only CDR3 DNA remains: 45 bases, in frame from the first base. The V gene is TRBV4-1 and the J gene is TRBJ2-7; TRBD1 is a possible D gene, resting on 6 matching bases. The receptor was isolated from a human donor with low-grade glioma or glioblastoma, undergoing nonglioma brain surgery, or in good health (not recorded which). The sequenced sample was glioma tissue, nonneoplastic brain tissue, or PBMCs (not recorded which). The nucleotide sequence is given as TGCGCCAGCAGCCAAGACGGACAGCAGACCTACGAGCAGTACCTC. Translation gives CASSQDGQQTYEQYL.